What follows are 16 T cell receptor beta chains derived from one specimen sequenced in a study of blood T cell repertoires in COVID-19. Here immunoSEQ multiplex PCR was the method, and the copy in TCRdb shows in-frame clones only, minus some. The data contain tens of thousands of clones, 70% to 80% of them singletons. The source material was peripheral blood. The origin of the receptors is a man aged 45 to 65 with active or convalescent COVID-19.

This clone was counted only a few times. J is TRBJ1-1 and V is TRBV5-1, with 8 bases matching TRBD1. In germline, CDR1 is SGHRS, CDR2 YFSETQ. This CDR3 region has 13 residues. V trimming: 2 bases; J trimming: 4 bases; junction bases outside the gene matches: 1. The CDR3 DNA reads TGCGCCAGCAGCTTTACAGGGGGCACTGAAGCTTTCTTT. Translated, it gives CASSFTGGTEAFF.

There are a few counts of this clone. The rearrangement joins TRBV7-2 to TRBJ1-1; D is ambiguous. The V end lost 0 bases, the J end lost 7 bases, and 9 bases lay between the germline ends. The germline V gene has CDR1 SGHTA and CDR2 FQGNSA. The CDR3 spans 13 residues. The CDR3 spells CASSLALGDEAFF. The CDR3 bases are TGTGCCAGCAGCTTAGCGCTGGGAGATGAAGCTTTCTTT.

This chain uses TRBV16 with TRBJ1-1; D is perhaps TRBD1 (5 bases). Germline-derived CDR1 and CDR2 are KGHSY and FQNENV. There are 13 residues in the CDR3. V lost 2 bases, J lost 3 bases, and 7 bases lay in between. CDR3 nucleotide sequence: TGTGCCAGCAGCCAACAACAGGACACTGAAGCTTTCTTT. Protein: CASSQQQDTEAFF.

The chain combines TRBV3-1 (or the pseudogene TRBV3-2) with TRBJ2-7; 8 positions agree with TRBD2. Germline V lookup: CDR1 LGHDT, CDR2 YNNKEL (reference sequence). Trimming at V came to 1 base and at J to 2 bases, leaving 1 base not matched to a gene. CDR3 length: 14 residues. The CDR3 loop reads CASSQGGGPYEQYF. The CDR3 coding sequence is TGTGCCAGCAGCCAAGGCGGGGGGCCCTACGAGCAGTACTTC.

This clone has just a few counts. This chain joins TRBV19 and TRBJ1-5; 7 bases are a match to TRBD1. The germline gives CDR1 LNHDA, CDR2 SQIVND (reference sequence). V shed 3 bases and J 2 bases; nucleotides not matched to a gene: 4. The CDR3 contains 15 residues. This CDR3 reads CASSISRGGNQPQHF. The CDR3 DNA follows: TGTGCCAGTAGTATCAGCAGGGGGGGCAATCAGCCCCAGCATTTT.

V is TRBV24-1 and J is TRBJ2-5; D is possibly TRBD1 (6 bases). With 1 base removed from V and 7 bases from J, the gap between germline ends came to 6 bases. CDR1 is KGHDR and CDR2 is SFDVKD in the germline V gene. The CDR3 totals 12 residues. This chain's CDR3 is CATSDLGGTQYF. The CDR3 DNA follows: TGTGCCACCAGTGATTTAGGGGGGACCCAGTACTTC.

V is TRBV19 and J is TRBJ2-3; the D is unclear. The V end was cut by 7 bases, the J end by 0 bases, with 11 bases between. The CDR3 is 14 amino acids. CDR1 and CDR2 (germline): LNHDA, SQIVND (reference sequence). CDR3 sequence: CASKVLASTDTQYF. The DNA of the CDR3 is TGTGCCAGTAAGGTTTTAGCCAGCACAGATACGCAGTATTTT.

This chain uses TRBV7-2 with TRBJ2-7; D is unclear. Trimming took 5 bases from V and 0 from J, leaving 11 bases between them. The CDR3 totals 14 residues. From germline, CDR1 is SGHTA and CDR2 FQGNSA. DNA of the CDR3: TGTGCCAGCAGCCAGTGGCCGCTCTCCTACGAGCAGTACTTC. Its translation: CASSQWPLSYEQYF.

The gene calls are TRBV6-6 and TRBJ2-3; 10 bases agree with TRBD2. Trimming cost V 6 bases and J 1 base; bases outside gene matches: 7. The germline CDR1 and CDR2 sequences are MNHNY and SVGAGI (reference sequence). The CDR3 sequence is 16 residues long. The CDR3 nucleotides are TGTGCCAGCAGCCCTCATAGCGGGGGGCGCACAGATACGCAGTATTTT. This gives the protein CASSPHSGGRTDTQYF.

This chain links TRBV19 with TRBJ2-5; 8 bases map to TRBD2. V lost 5 bases to trimming and J lost 2 bases; unmatched junction nucleotides: 4. The germline gives CDR1 LNHDA, CDR2 SQIVND (reference sequence). The CDR3 has 14 residues. The CDR3 loop reads CASSSTSVQETQYF. Written as DNA, the CDR3 is TGTGCCAGTAGTTCGACTAGCGTTCAAGAGACCCAGTACTTC.

The chain combines TRBV2 with TRBJ1-6, with 8 bases matching TRBD1. Germline V gives CDR1 SNHLY, CDR2 FYNNEI. The CDR3 is made up of 15 amino acids. V lost 0 bases, J lost 8 bases, and 3 bases stayed unmatched. CDR3 amino acids: CASSEAQGADSPLHF. CDR3 nucleotide sequence: TGTGCCAGCAGTGAAGCTCAGGGGGCAGATTCACCCCTCCACTTT.

V gene TRBV4-1 combines with J gene TRBJ2-5; 11 positions match TRBD2. Per germline, CDR1 MGHRA and CDR2 YSYEKL. The V segment lost 0 bases and the J segment 2 bases; nucleotides outside the gene matches: 2. This CDR3 comprises 16 residues. The CDR3 reads CASSQDLAGGQETQYF. CDR3 DNA sequence: TGCGCCAGCAGCCAAGACCTAGCGGGGGGACAAGAGACCCAGTACTTC.

Here the CDR3 DNA reads TGCGCCAGCAACAACGGGGGGTCCTCCTACGAGCAGTACTTC. Translation: CASNNGGSSYEQYF. J is TRBJ2-7 and V is TRBV10-2; the match to TRBD2 covers 7 bases. CDR1 and CDR2 (germline): WSHSY, SAAADI. V shed 7 bases and J 0 bases; nucleotides not matched to a gene: 6. This CDR3 is 14 amino acids long.

J is TRBJ1-1 and V is TRBV9, with no clear D. The V gene lost 0 bases and the J gene lost 5 bases, with 11 bases spanning the gap. This CDR3 comprises 14 residues. Germline CDR1 is SGDLS and CDR2 is YYNGEE. CDR3 region: CASSVAGETTEAFF. The CDR3 nucleotides read TGTGCCAGCAGCGTAGCTGGGGAGACAACTGAAGCTTTCTTT.

The CDR3 DNA is TGTGCCAGCAGCCCCAGCCTAGCGGGGGGCACAGATACGCAGTATTTT. Amino acids: CASSPSLAGGTDTQYF. This chain connects TRBV7-9 to TRBJ2-3; 10 bases match TRBD2. The CDR3 contains 16 residues. Germline V CDR1 and CDR2: SEHNR, FQNEAQ (reference sequence). The J segment lost 1 base and the V segment lost 5 bases, leaving 6 bases of the junction unmatched.

This chain uses TRBV6-5 with TRBJ1-5; TRBD1 is a possible D gene (5 bases). The CDR3 consists of 15 residues. CDR1 and CDR2 (germline): MNHEY, SVGAGI. V lost 5 bases, J lost 3 bases, and 14 bases lay in between. CDR3 DNA: TGTGCCAGCAGTCCCGGGGGGGAGAACAATCAGCCCCAGCATTTT. It translates to CASSPGGENNQPQHF.